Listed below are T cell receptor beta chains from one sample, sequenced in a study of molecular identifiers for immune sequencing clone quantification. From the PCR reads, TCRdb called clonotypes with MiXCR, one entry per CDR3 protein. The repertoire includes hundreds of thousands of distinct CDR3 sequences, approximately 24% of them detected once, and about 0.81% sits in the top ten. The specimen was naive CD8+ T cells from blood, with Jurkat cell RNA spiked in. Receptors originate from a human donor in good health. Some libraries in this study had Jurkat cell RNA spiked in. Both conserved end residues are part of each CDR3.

CDR3: CASTPGATTYEQYF; V: TRBV6-2/TRBV6-3; J: TRBJ2-7
CDR3: CSARDYAGGHNEQFF; V: TRBV20-1; J: TRBJ2-1
CDR3: CASSQVAGANVLTF; V: TRBV4-1; J: TRBJ2-6
CDR3: CASSLFAMAGLTEAFF; V: TRBV27; J: TRBJ1-1
CDR3: CASSVGTGLNGELFF; V: TRBV9; J: TRBJ2-2
CDR3: CASGLGLQETQYF; V: TRBV12-5; J: TRBJ2-5
CDR3: CASSLASLHKLVRETQYF; V: TRBV7-2; J: TRBJ2-5
CDR3: CAISESSGTTYEQYF; V: TRBV10-3; J: TRBJ2-7
CDR3: CASSSGADFTDTQYF; V: TRBV12-3/TRBV12-4; J: TRBJ2-3
CDR3: CASSLLPQEAQYF; V: TRBV7-9; J: TRBJ2-5
CDR3: CASSSNTDQPQHF; V: TRBV4-3; J: TRBJ1-5
CDR3: CASSLLNPRGGSDTQYF; V: TRBV27; J: TRBJ2-3
CDR3: CSARDETGDQPQHF; V: TRBV20-1; J: TRBJ1-5
CDR3: CASSPTGRERNEQFF; V: TRBV7-9; J: TRBJ2-1
CDR3: CSARDPTGGGGTSTDTQYF; V: TRBV20-1; J: TRBJ2-3
CDR3: CASSFSGVQFF; V: TRBV27; J: TRBJ2-1
CDR3: CASSLEWGLSSYNEQFF; V: TRBV7-8; J: TRBJ2-1
CDR3: CASSYLGQQSYEQYF; V: TRBV6-2/TRBV6-3; J: TRBJ2-7
CDR3: CACRPQGWGLHEQFF; V: TRBV6-1; J: TRBJ2-1
CDR3: CASSDLRTENNEQFF; V: TRBV10-1; J: TRBJ2-1
CDR3: CASSPTASNQPQHF; V: TRBV7-9; J: TRBJ1-5
CDR3: CASSEDTDTQYF; V: TRBV2; J: TRBJ2-3
CDR3: CASSLGTGVYNEQFF; V: TRBV13; J: TRBJ2-1
CDR3: CASSWGSGLNTGELFF; V: TRBV9; J: TRBJ2-2
CDR3: CASSPEREGTSEQYF; V: TRBV27; J: TRBJ2-7
CDR3: CASRTTSGGAYEQYF; V: TRBV12-3/TRBV12-4; J: TRBJ2-7
CDR3: CASSTSLSLLEKLFF; V: TRBV28; J: TRBJ1-4
CDR3: CASSLATDNERFF; V: TRBV7-9; J: TRBJ2-1
CDR3: CASSRRAGQETQYF; V: TRBV4-3; J: TRBJ2-5
CDR3: CASSPGLAGVGDTQYF; V: TRBV28; J: TRBJ2-3
CDR3: CASSLPRVGRVQETQYF; V: TRBV5-1; J: TRBJ2-5
CDR3: CASSRLARDRSPVGSYNEQFF; V: TRBV27; J: TRBJ2-1
CDR3: CSARTTGGPPNTGELFF; V: TRBV20-1; J: TRBJ2-2
CDR3: CASQGENTGELFF; V: TRBV12-3/TRBV12-4; J: TRBJ2-2
CDR3: CASASGEETQYF; V: TRBV19; J: TRBJ2-5
CDR3: CASSQWVGTSGSYEQYF; V: TRBV3-1; J: TRBJ2-7
CDR3: CASSVALGGRVGGTQYF; V: TRBV9; J: TRBJ2-5
CDR3: CASGPGQGLFLTEAFF; V: TRBV12-5; J: TRBJ1-1
CDR3: CASSPQQGTYNEQFF; V: TRBV12-3/TRBV12-4; J: TRBJ2-1
CDR3: CASSQGTSGSVYEQYF; V: TRBV7-2; J: TRBJ2-7
CDR3: CASSRDPNTEAFF; V: TRBV7-9; J: TRBJ1-1
CDR3: CASSYSIQRINEKLFF; V: TRBV6-5; J: TRBJ1-4
CDR3: CASSARHFNEQFF; V: TRBV13; J: TRBJ2-1
CDR3: CASSARVLMDTEAFF; V: TRBV2; J: TRBJ1-1
CDR3: CAWRGQSYEQYF; V: TRBV30; J: TRBJ2-7
CDR3: CASSLFSGKNTEAFF; V: TRBV5-6; J: TRBJ1-1
CDR3: CASSSGSSRTDTQYF; V: TRBV7-6; J: TRBJ2-3